This entry features one T cell receptor beta chain sequence. Its cognate antigen is unknown. The record originates from a study of multiple sclerosis patients with progressive multifocal leukoencephalopathy. Notes on the study in general: Preferential TRBV-TRBJ pairings or common gene usage were not detected at PML.

As for time point: before natalizumab initiation. This CDR3 is 12 amino acids long. In germline, CDR1 is SQVTM, CDR2 ANQGSEA. Between the trimmed V and J ends, which lost 7 bases and 4 bases, there was a span of 14 bases. Produced via immunoSEQ multiplex PCR; TCRdb's table is partial and in-frame only. The sample holds approximately 26,000 clones; 88% are singletons and the top ten take 1.1%. The TCR sequence derives from a human donor with multiple sclerosis. The sample was PBMCs. The rearrangement uses TRBV29-1 and TRBJ2-7, with D perhaps matching TRBD2 (6 bases). DNA of the CDR3: TGCAGCGCCGGTCTCGGGAGATACGAGCAGTACTTC. Translation: CSAGLGRYEQYF.